These 29 T cell receptor beta chains originate from one sample sequenced in a study of T-cell memory formation after mild COVID-19. Via MiXCR, TCRdb re-called the 5' RACE reads, giving one row per CDR3 protein. The sample has around 200,000 distinct CDR3 sequences, roughly 10% seen once. The specimen was PBMCs or a T cell subset sorted from them (not recorded which). These receptors originate from a man younger than 30 who had mild COVID-19 (a few samples of this study predate the infection). Cell type and time point are not known.

This clonotype was seen at least ten times. This chain joins TRBV5-1 and TRBJ2-2; D gene ambiguous. V lost 9 bases and J lost 2, with 11 bases in between. Germline values: CDR1 SGHRS, CDR2 YFSETQ. The CDR3 has 13 residues. CDR3 in DNA: TGCGCCACCCGGGTGTCCAACACCGGGGAGCTGTTTTTT. Translating it yields CATRVSNTGELFF.

The genes are TRBV7-2 and TRBJ2-3; 8 nucleotides agree with TRBD2. CDR1 and CDR2 from the germline V gene are SGHTA and FQGNSA. Germline trimming cut 5 bases from V and 2 bases from J; bases unmatched to any gene: 9. The CDR3 is 16 residues long. This chain's CDR3 is CASSNGGAVLTDTQYF. As DNA, the CDR3 is TGTGCCAGCAGCAACGGGGGGGCTGTCCTCACAGATACGCAGTATTTT. The full variable domain, rest sourced from reference TRBV7-2 and TRBJ2-3, is GAGVSQSPSNKVTEKGKDVELRCDPISGHTALYWYRQSLGQGLEFLIYFQGNSAPDKSGLPSDRFSAERTGGSVSTLTIQRTQQEDSAVYLCASSNGGAVLTDTQYFGPGTRLTVL.

This clonotype was observed many times. V is TRBV27 and J is TRBJ2-5; D may match TRBD1 or TRBD2 (6 bases each). CDR1 is MNHEY, CDR2 SMNVEV, per germline (reference sequence). CDR3 length: 14 residues. Trimming shortened V by 4 bases and J by 7 bases, and 16 bases separated the two germline ends. This CDR3 reads CASSWRVQGGTQYF. Here the CDR3 DNA reads TGTGCCAGCAGTTGGAGGGTCCAAGGGGGGACCCAGTACTTC.

The chain links TRBV24-1 to TRBJ2-3; D may be TRBD2 (7 bases). V lost 4 bases and J 4 bases, leaving 17 bases between the germline ends. CDR3 length equals 16 residues. CDR1 and CDR2 (germline): KGHDR, SFDVKD. CDR3 protein: CATSEAQGRDPDTQYF. For the CDR3, the DNA is TGTGCCACCAGTGAGGCCCAGGGGAGGGACCCAGATACGCAGTATTTT.

There are a few counts of this clonotype. The CDR3: CASSYSAGTNTGELFF. For the CDR3, the DNA is TGTGCCAGCAGTTATTCAGCGGGGACGAACACCGGGGAGCTGTTTTTT. The rearrangement uses TRBV7-9 and TRBJ2-2; 7 nucleotides match TRBD2. Germline-derived CDR1 and CDR2 are SEHNR and FQNEAQ (reference sequence). The trim removed 6 bases at V and 0 bases at J, leaving 7 bases unmatched. The CDR3 consists of 16 residues.

This clonotype has a handful of counts. The gene calls are TRBV5-6 and TRBJ2-7, with D unclear. Trimming pared 2 bases from V and 3 bases from J, leaving 9 bases between. This CDR3 has 13 amino acids. Germline assignment: CDR1 SGHDT and CDR2 YYEEEE. In DNA, the CDR3 is TGTGCCAGCAGCTTCTTTCAGCTCTACGAGCAGTACTTC. Translation gives CASSFFQLYEQYF.

This sequence joins TRBV4-1 and TRBJ1-2; D is perhaps TRBD1 (5 bases). The V end was cut by 1 base, the J end by 7 bases, with 25 bases between. The CDR3 runs to 18 residues. CDR1 is MGHRA and CDR2 is YSYEKL in the germline V gene. In DNA, the CDR3 is TGCGCCAGCAGCCAAGTTGGAGCCGGTCAGGGCCCCCTCGGTGGCTACACCTTC. This encodes CASSQVGAGQGPLGGYTF.

This clonotype was picked up a small number of times. This chain connects TRBV3-1 to TRBJ1-2, with a weak D call TRBD1 (6 bases). The CDR3 spans 15 residues. Trimming took 5 bases from V and 0 from J, leaving 13 bases between them. Germline V gene data show CDR1 as LGHDT and CDR2 as YNNKEL (reference sequence). Written as DNA, the CDR3 is TGTGCCAGCAGCGCCTACCAGGGGCCTAACTATGGCTACACCTTC. Translating it yields CASSAYQGPNYGYTF.

This clonotype was seen a handful of times. V gene TRBV12-3 or TRBV12-4 combines with J gene TRBJ2-7, with 7 bases identical to TRBD1. V lost 5 bases to trimming and J lost 13 bases; unmatched junction nucleotides: 5. This CDR3 spans 10 amino acids. This CDR3 is CASSTDRVYF. The CDR3 bases are TGTGCCAGCAGTACCGACAGGGTCTACTTC.

This clonotype was found a few times. The rearrangement joins TRBV7-2 to TRBJ2-1; 8 bases are shared with TRBD2. V lost 8 bases, J lost 6 bases, and 9 bases stayed unmatched. This CDR3 is 14 amino acids long. Germline CDR1 reads SGHTA; CDR2 reads FQGNSA. CDR3 DNA: TGTGCCAGCGGAGGACGGGGGGGTTTCAATGAGCAGTTCTTC. It specifies CASGGRGGFNEQFF.

The sample holds a few counts of this clonotype. V usage is TRBV3-1 and J usage is TRBJ2-7; possible D gene TRBD2, 6 bases. The CDR3 extends over 14 amino acids. The V end lost 4 bases, the J end lost 6 bases, and 16 bases lay between the germline ends. Per germline, CDR1 LGHDT and CDR2 YNNKEL (reference sequence). The CDR3 DNA reads as TGTGCCAGCAGCCTCGGGACTCCCCCCCTCGAGCAGTACTTC. Translating it yields CASSLGTPPLEQYF.

This clonotype was seen at least ten times. The genes are TRBV12-3 or TRBV12-4 and TRBJ2-1, with a possible D match to TRBD1 (5 bases). This CDR3 comprises 11 residues. The germline V and J ends were trimmed by 8 bases and 5 bases, with 7 bases remaining between them. CDR3 loop: CASSGNNEQFF. In DNA, the CDR3 is TGTGCCAGCTCAGGGAACAATGAGCAGTTCTTC.

This clonotype was observed a few times. The chain has TRBV11-2 and TRBJ1-6; weak D call: TRBD1 (5 bases). V was pared by 5 bases and J by 7 bases, with 12 bases between. Germline CDR1 and CDR2: SGHAT and FQNNGV. The CDR3 consists of 14 residues. CDR3 bases: TGTGCCAGCAGCCCGATTGGGGGGAATTCACCCCTCCACTTT. This sequence encodes CASSPIGGNSPLHF.

This clonotype was recorded a few times. V and J are TRBV20-1 and TRBJ2-1, with D maybe TRBD2 (6 bases). V lost 6 bases and J lost 2, with 17 bases in between. This CDR3 comprises 15 residues. CDR1 is DFQATT, CDR2 SNEGSKA, per germline (reference sequence). The CDR3 region is CSAYQAGLTYNEQFF. CDR3 coding DNA: TGCAGTGCATACCAAGCGGGCCTAACCTACAATGAGCAGTTCTTC.

This clonotype was seen repeatedly, ten times or more. This rearrangement joins TRBV20-1 to TRBJ2-3; D uncertain. CDR1 and CDR2 from the germline V gene are DFQATT and SNEGSKA (reference sequence). The germline V and J ends were trimmed by 0 bases and 2 bases, with 9 bases remaining between them. The CDR3 runs 14 residues. CDR3 in amino acids: CSAREGGPTDTQYF. As DNA, the CDR3 is TGCAGTGCTAGAGAGGGCGGCCCCACAGATACGCAGTATTTT.

J is TRBJ2-5 and V is TRBV27; TRBD2 matches 12 bases. Germline values: CDR1 MNHEY, CDR2 SMNVEV (reference sequence). The CDR3 has 16 residues. With V trimmed by 6 bases and J by 5 bases, 10 bases remained unmatched. The CDR3 sequence: CASRRTSGATGETQYF. CDR3 sequence (DNA): TGTGCCAGCAGGCGGACTAGCGGGGCCACAGGGGAGACCCAGTACTTC.

This clonotype has a handful of counts. The rearrangement uses TRBV18 and TRBJ2-2; D is ambiguous. CDR3 length equals 13 residues. Germline V gene lookup returns CDR1 KGHSH and CDR2 LQKENI. The V end lost 0 bases, the J end lost 4 bases, and 3 bases lay between the germline ends. The CDR3 DNA follows: TGTGCCAGCTCACCACCGGTCACCGGGGAGCTGTTTTTT. It translates to CASSPPVTGELFF.

The chain recombines TRBV7-9 with TRBJ1-1; tentative D call: TRBD1 (6 bases). This CDR3 is built from 14 residues. Trimming left V 5 bases short and J 3 bases short, with 13 bases between. Per the germline V gene, CDR1 is SEHNR and CDR2 is FQNEAQ (reference sequence). The DNA of the CDR3 is TGTGCCAGCAGCGCCCGCCAGGGGTACACTGAAGCTTTCTTT. Its translation: CASSARQGYTEAFF.

The V call is TRBV7-8, the J call TRBJ1-5; D not certain. This CDR3 contains 14 residues. Germline V lookup: CDR1 SGHVS, CDR2 FQNEAQ. Trimming left V 1 base short and J 7 bases short, with 11 bases between. The CDR3 nucleotides read TGTGCCAGCAGCTTAGTAGCGGGAGGACAGCCCCAGCATTTT. It codes for CASSLVAGGQPQHF.

This clonotype was recorded a few times. V usage is TRBV5-1 and J usage is TRBJ1-4, with unresolved D. Germline assignment: CDR1 SGHRS and CDR2 YFSETQ. CDR3 length equals 18 residues. V was pared by 0 bases and J by 7 bases, with 22 bases between. CDR3 coding DNA: TGCGCCAGCAGCTTGGAGTCCGGGGTAGGACTACAGAGTGAAAAACTGTTTTTT. Protein sequence: CASSLESGVGLQSEKLFF.

The rearrangement links TRBV7-9 to TRBJ2-3; 13 nucleotides align to TRBD2. The junction had 5 bases not matched to a gene; V was cut back by 5 bases and J by 0 bases. Germline-derived CDR1 and CDR2 are SEHNR and FQNEAQ (reference sequence). The CDR3 consists of 17 residues. The CDR3 here is CASSRLAGGSSTDTQYF. CDR3 nucleotides: TGTGCCAGCAGCCGACTAGCGGGGGGATCTAGCACAGATACGCAGTATTTT.

The chain uses TRBV12-3 or TRBV12-4 and TRBJ1-2; TRBD1 matches at 7 bases. The length of the CDR3 is 16 residues. The V segment lost 6 bases and the J segment 7 bases; nucleotides outside the gene matches: 17. The CDR3 sequence is CASRPGQQTVPLGYTF. CDR3 in DNA: TGTGCCAGCAGACCGGGACAGCAAACCGTCCCTCTTGGCTACACCTTC.

A note on this clonotype: At one boundary the junction diverges from the germline segment, which might be a read error. The chain is built from TRBV6-4 and TRBJ1-1; D is unclear. Germline values: CDR1 MRHNA, CDR2 SNTAGT. The CDR3 is made up of 16 amino acids. The CDR3 coding sequence is TGTGCCAGCAGTGACGGAGCCGCGCACATGAACACTGAAGATTTCTTT. It yields the protein CASSDGAAHMNTEDFF.

The V and J genes are TRBV29-1 and TRBJ1-3, with D uncertain. The germline V gene encodes CDR1 SQVTM and CDR2 ANQGSEA. The CDR3 totals 14 residues. The germline V and J ends were trimmed by 0 bases and 0 bases, with 6 bases remaining between them. The CDR3, as DNA: TGCAGCGTTGAAGAGAACAGCTCTGGAAACACCATATATTTT. Translated: CSVEENSSGNTIYF.

This clonotype was detected a few times. The V gene is TRBV20-1, the J gene TRBJ2-1; 9 bases line up with TRBD2. The germline V gene has CDR1 DFQATT and CDR2 SNEGSKA (reference sequence). Trimming removed 1 base from V and 1 base from J; junction bases left unmatched: 5. CDR3 length: 16 residues. CDR3 loop: CSARGASGESYNEQFF. In DNA, the CDR3 is TGCAGTGCTAGAGGGGCTAGCGGGGAGTCCTACAATGAGCAGTTCTTC.

Ten or more counts support this clonotype. The chain carries TRBV4-3 and TRBJ1-1, with D maybe TRBD1 (6 bases). CDR1 is LGHNA and CDR2 is YSLEER in the germline V gene. Trimming pared 3 bases from V and 3 bases from J, leaving 14 bases between. This CDR3 region has 15 residues. CDR3 nucleotides: TGCGCCAGCAGCCACCCCGACAGGCGAGACACTGAAGCTTTCTTT. Translating it yields CASSHPDRRDTEAFF.

In this sample, this clonotype turned up a few times. The chain combines TRBV4-3 with TRBJ1-1; D gene ambiguous. Germline lookup yields CDR1 LGHNA and CDR2 YSLEER. The CDR3 covers 14 residues. V was trimmed by 2 bases and J by 0 bases, leaving 7 bases between them. CDR3 nucleotide sequence: TGCGCCAGCAGCCAAATTGGAGTGAACACTGAAGCTTTCTTT. Amino acid sequence: CASSQIGVNTEAFF.

V is TRBV5-6 and J is TRBJ2-2; no reliable D call. Germline V gives CDR1 SGHDT, CDR2 YYEEEE. V lost 0 bases and J lost 6, with 9 bases in between. This CDR3 is 14 amino acids long. The CDR3 coding sequence is TGTGCCAGCAGCTTGGGGTTTCAAGCCGGGGAGCTGTTTTTT. It yields the protein CASSLGFQAGELFF.

This clonotype occurred many times. This sequence joins TRBV9 and TRBJ2-5, with no clear D. V lost 3 bases, J lost 5 bases, and 8 bases lay in between. This CDR3 is 12 amino acids long. The germline CDR1 and CDR2 sequences are SGDLS and YYNGEE. The CDR3 DNA sequence: TGTGCCAGCAGCGCAGAACCGGAGACCCAGTACTTC. Amino acid sequence: CASSAEPETQYF.